Listed below are T cell receptor beta chains from one sample, sequenced in a study of cytomegalovirus exposure and HLA in healthy donors. Data came from immunoSEQ multiplex PCR; TCRdb stores just in-frame clones and leaves some out. The table has 150,000 to 200,000 clones, roughly nine tenths seen once. Material for sequencing was PBMCs. These receptors were taken from a woman aged 18 to 35 in good health and CMV-seropositive. CDR3s include the opening cysteine and the closing phenylalanine or tryptophan.

cdr3_aa	v_call	j_call
CASSLALSGAGFSYEQYF	TRBV7-9	TRBJ2-7
CASSHASGGASGELFF	TRBV5-4	TRBJ2-2
CASSWDRDRAISSGELFF	TRBV7-8	TRBJ2-2
CASSLSPAGGKEQFF	TRBV7-9	TRBJ2-1
CASSSQGGLAADTQYF	TRBV13	TRBJ2-3
CASSQDTQETQYF	TRBV6-8	TRBJ2-5
CSVYLDRAYEQYF	TRBV29-1	TRBJ2-7
CSATRRDILLVDQGVFGPRELFF	TRBV29-1	TRBJ2-2
CADQFRLREQYF	TRBV6-5	TRBJ2-7
CASASWNEQFF	TRBV19	TRBJ2-1
CASSAGTLNTGELFF	TRBV7-7	TRBJ2-2
CASSLVPAFVQFF	TRBV7-9	TRBJ2-1
CASSPPRSVGPQYF	TRBV18	TRBJ2-7
CASSFTPNYGYTF	TRBV28	TRBJ1-2
CASSMWSGGRSYEQYF	TRBV19	TRBJ2-7
CASSQDQRPGDEQYF	TRBV4-1	TRBJ2-7
CASSSQRETYTDTQYF	TRBV18	TRBJ2-3
CASSQGAAGGWSGQYF	TRBV4-3	TRBJ2-7
CASSSTGGSGNTIYF	TRBV6-5	TRBJ1-3
CATTGGVSGNTIYF	TRBV19	TRBJ1-3
CASSLAAGANTDTQYF	TRBV5-1	TRBJ2-3
CAWSVPSVRDTQYF	TRBV30	TRBJ2-3
CASSPRQGGYTF	TRBV18	TRBJ1-2
CASSFETTGTGELFF	TRBV7-6	TRBJ2-2
CASSMAAENYGYTF	TRBV19	TRBJ1-2